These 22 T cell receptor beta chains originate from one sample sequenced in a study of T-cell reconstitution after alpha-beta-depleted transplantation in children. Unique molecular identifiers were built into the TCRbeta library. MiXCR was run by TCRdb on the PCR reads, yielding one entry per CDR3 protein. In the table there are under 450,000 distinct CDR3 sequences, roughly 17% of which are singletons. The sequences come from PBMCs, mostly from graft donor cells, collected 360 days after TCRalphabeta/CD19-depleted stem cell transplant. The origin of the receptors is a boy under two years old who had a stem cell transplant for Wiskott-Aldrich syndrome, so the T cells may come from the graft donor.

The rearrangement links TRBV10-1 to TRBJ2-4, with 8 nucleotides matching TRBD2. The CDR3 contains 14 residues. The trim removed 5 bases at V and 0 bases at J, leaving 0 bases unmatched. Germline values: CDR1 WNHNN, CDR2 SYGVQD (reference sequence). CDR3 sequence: CASSSGRAKNIQYF. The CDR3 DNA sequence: TGCGCCAGCAGTAGCGGGAGAGCCAAAAACATTCAGTACTTC.

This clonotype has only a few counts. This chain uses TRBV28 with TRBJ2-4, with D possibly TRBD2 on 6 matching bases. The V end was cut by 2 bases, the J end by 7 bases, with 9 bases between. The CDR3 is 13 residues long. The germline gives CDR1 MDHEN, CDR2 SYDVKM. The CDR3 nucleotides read TGTGCCAGCAGTTTAGGGAGGAGTAACATTCAGTACTTC. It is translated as CASSLGRSNIQYF.

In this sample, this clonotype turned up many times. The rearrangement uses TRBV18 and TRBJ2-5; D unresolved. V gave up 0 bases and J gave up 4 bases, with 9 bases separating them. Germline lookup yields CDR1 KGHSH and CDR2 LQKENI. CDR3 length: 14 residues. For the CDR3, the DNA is TGTGCCAGCTCACCACCAGGGTCTCGAGAGACCCAGTACTTC. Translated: CASSPPGSRETQYF.

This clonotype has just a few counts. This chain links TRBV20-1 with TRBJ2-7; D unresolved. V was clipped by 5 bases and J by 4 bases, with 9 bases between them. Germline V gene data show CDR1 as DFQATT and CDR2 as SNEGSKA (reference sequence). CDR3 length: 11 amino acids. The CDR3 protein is CSAQTTYEQYF. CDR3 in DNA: TGCAGTGCTCAGACAACTTACGAGCAGTACTTC.

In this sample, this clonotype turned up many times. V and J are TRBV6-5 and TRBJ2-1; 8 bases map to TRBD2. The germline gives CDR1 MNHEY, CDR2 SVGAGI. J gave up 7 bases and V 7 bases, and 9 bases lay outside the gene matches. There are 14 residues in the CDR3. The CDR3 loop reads CASTRSGSYNEQFF. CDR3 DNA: TGTGCCAGCACGAGGAGCGGGAGCTATAATGAGCAGTTCTTC.

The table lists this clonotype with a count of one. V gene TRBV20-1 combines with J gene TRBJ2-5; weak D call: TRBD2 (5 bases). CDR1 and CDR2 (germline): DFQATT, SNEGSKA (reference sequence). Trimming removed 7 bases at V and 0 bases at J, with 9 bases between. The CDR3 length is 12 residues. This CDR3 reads CSENGDQETQYF. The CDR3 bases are TGCAGTGAGAACGGGGACCAAGAGACCCAGTACTTC.

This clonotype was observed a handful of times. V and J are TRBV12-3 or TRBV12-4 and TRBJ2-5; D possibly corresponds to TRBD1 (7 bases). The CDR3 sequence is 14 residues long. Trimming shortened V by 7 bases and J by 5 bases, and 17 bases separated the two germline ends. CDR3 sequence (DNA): TGTGCCAGCAACCAAAGCCCAGGGGGGGAGACCCAGTACTTC. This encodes CASNQSPGGETQYF.

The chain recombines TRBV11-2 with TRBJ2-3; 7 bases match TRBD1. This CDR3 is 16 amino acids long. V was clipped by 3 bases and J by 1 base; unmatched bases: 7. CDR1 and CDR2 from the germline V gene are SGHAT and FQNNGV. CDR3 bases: TGTGCCAGCAGCTTTATAGGACAGGCCCGCACAGATACGCAGTATTTT. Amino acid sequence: CASSFIGQARTDTQYF.

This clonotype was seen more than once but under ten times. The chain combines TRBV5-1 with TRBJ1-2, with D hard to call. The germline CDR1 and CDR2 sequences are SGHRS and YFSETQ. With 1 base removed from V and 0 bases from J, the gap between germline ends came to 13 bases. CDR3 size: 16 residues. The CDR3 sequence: CASSLRPGPPNYGYTF. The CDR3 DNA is TGCGCCAGCAGCTTGAGGCCAGGACCTCCTAACTATGGCTACACCTTC.

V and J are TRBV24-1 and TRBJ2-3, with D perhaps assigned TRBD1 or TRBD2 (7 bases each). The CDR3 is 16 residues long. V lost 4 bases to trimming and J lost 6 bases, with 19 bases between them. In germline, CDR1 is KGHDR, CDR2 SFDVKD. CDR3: CATSDPGGAGYDTQYF. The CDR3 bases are TGTGCCACCAGTGACCCAGGGGGGGCCGGTTATGATACGCAGTATTTT.

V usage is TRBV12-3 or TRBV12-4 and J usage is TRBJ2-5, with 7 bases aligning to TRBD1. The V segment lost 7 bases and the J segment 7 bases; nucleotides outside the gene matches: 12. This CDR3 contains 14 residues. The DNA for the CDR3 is TGTGCCAGCATTATGGGACAGTTGGGTGGGACCCAGTACTTC. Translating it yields CASIMGQLGGTQYF.

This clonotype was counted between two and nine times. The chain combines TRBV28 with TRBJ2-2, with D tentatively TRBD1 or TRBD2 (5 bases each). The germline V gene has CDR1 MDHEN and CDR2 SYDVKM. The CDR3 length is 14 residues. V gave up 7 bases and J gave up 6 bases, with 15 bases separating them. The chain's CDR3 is CASKMGPPSGELFF. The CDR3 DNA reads TGTGCCAGCAAAATGGGACCCCCTTCCGGGGAGCTGTTTTTT.

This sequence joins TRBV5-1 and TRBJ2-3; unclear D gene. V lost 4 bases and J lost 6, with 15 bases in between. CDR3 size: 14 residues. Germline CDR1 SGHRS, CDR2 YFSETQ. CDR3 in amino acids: CASSPSEPGDTQYF. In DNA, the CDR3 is TGCGCCAGCAGCCCCAGCGAGCCAGGCGATACGCAGTATTTT.

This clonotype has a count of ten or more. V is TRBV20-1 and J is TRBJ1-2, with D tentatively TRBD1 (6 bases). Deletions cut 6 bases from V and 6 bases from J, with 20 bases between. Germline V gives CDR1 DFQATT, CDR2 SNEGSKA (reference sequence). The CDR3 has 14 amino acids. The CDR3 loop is CSASEIRGSNGYTF. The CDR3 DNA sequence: TGCAGTGCCAGCGAGATCAGGGGTAGCAATGGCTACACCTTC.

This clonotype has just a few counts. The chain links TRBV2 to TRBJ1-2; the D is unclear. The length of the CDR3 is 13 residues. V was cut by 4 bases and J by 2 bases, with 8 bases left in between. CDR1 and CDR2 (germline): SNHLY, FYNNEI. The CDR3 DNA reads TGTGCCAGCAGTGTCGAAGGGAACTATGGCTACACCTTC. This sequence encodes CASSVEGNYGYTF.

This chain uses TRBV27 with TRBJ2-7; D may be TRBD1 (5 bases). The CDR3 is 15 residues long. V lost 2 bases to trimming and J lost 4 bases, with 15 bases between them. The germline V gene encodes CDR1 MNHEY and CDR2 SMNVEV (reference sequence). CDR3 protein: CASSLRAGWVYEQYF. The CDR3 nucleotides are TGTGCCAGCAGTTTACGGGCAGGGTGGGTATACGAGCAGTACTTC.

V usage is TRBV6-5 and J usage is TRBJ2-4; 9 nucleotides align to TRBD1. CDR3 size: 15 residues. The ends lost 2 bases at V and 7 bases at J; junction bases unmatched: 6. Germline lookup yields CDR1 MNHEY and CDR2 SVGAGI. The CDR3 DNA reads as TGTGCCAGCAGTTACGAGGGACAGGGAGCGAACATTCAGTACTTC. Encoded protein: CASSYEGQGANIQYF.

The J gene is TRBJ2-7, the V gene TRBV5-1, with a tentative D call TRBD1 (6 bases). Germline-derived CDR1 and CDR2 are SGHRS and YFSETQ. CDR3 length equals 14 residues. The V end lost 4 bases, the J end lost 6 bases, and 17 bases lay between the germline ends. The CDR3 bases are TGCGCCAGCAGCCGCACAGATACAGGGTTCGAGCAGTACTTC. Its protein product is CASSRTDTGFEQYF.

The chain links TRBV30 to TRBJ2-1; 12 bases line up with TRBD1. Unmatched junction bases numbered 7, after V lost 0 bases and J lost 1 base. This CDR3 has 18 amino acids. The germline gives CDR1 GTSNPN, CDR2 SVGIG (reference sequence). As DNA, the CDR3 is TGTGCCTGGAGTGTAGGGGACAGGGGGCGATGGTCCTACAATGAGCAGTTCTTC. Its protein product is CAWSVGDRGRWSYNEQFF.

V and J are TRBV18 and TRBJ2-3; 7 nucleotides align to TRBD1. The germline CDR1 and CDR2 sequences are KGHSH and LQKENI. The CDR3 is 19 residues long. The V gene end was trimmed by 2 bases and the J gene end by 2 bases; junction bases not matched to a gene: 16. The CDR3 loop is CASSPWRQGSLKFTDTQYF. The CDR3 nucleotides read TGTGCCAGCTCACCATGGAGACAGGGCTCCCTCAAGTTCACAGATACGCAGTATTTT.

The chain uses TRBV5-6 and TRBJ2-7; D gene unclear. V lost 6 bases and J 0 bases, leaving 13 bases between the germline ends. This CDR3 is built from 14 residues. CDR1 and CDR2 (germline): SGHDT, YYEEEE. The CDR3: CASKPRVDSYEQYF. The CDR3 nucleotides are TGTGCCAGCAAACCCCGCGTGGACTCCTACGAGCAGTACTTC.

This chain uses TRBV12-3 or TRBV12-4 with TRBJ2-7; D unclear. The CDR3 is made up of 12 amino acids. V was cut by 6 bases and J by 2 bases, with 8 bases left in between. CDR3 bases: TGTGCCAGCAGCCGGTCAACCTACGAGCAGTACTTC. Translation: CASSRSTYEQYF.